This TCR beta chain was obtained from a study of blood T cell repertoires in COVID-19. Whole-study context: From the United States, Italy and Spain came samples of acute and convalescent COVID-19. From T cells, B-cell-depleted T cells, or PBMCs came the material, which was cDNA or gDNA.

Per the germline V gene, CDR1 is LNHDA and CDR2 is SQIVND (reference sequence). The CDR3 totals 13 residues. V lost 8 bases and J lost 2, with 12 bases in between. Produced via immunoSEQ multiplex PCR; TCRdb's table is partial and in-frame only. Of over 55,000 clones listed, around 86% are singletons. The origin of this receptor is a human donor with active COVID-19. The donor label of this sample is uncertain. The genes are TRBV19 and TRBJ1-2, with TRBD1 as a possible D gene (6 bases). Sequenced material: peripheral blood. The CDR3 region is CASESGTNYGYTF. DNA of the CDR3: TGTGCCAGTGAATCCGGGACAAACTATGGCTACACCTTC.